A selection of T cell receptor beta chains follows, all from one sample in a study of a mutant IDH1 vaccine in newly diagnosed glioma. Libraries were prepared by immunoSEQ multiplex PCR; TCRdb keeps only in-frame clonotypes and omits some of them. Of 55,000 to 70,000 clones listed, around 74% are singletons. Sequencing used PBMCs, obtained from a glioma patient treated with radiotherapy, temozolomide or both. Receptors were obtained from a man between 50 and 59 years old with glioma. CDR3s include the opening cysteine and the closing phenylalanine or tryptophan. D genes are given only for firm matches. Clone sizes are given selectively: once, few, many, or a class where the clone is expanded.

J gene: TRBJ2-7
V gene: TRBV27
clone size: .
D gene: TRBD1
CDR3 DNA: TGTGCCAGCAGTTCCTGGACAGGGTGGAACGAGCAGTACTTC
CDR3 protein: CASSSWTGWNEQYF

J gene: TRBJ1-2
V gene: TRBV5-6
clone size: .
D gene: .
CDR3 DNA: TGTGCCAGCAGCTTCTTAGTACTGCAGGGCTACACCTTC
CDR3 protein: CASSFLVLQGYTF

J gene: TRBJ2-1
V gene: TRBV30
clone size: few
D gene: .
CDR3 DNA: TGTGCCTGGAGTGCGCCCAATGAGCAGTTCTTC
CDR3 protein: CAWSAPNEQFF

J gene: TRBJ2-3
V gene: TRBV9
clone size: .
D gene: TRBD2
CDR3 DNA: TGTGCCAGCAGCGTAAAAAGCGGGGGTACAGATACGCAGTATTTT
CDR3 protein: CASSVKSGGTDTQYF

J gene: TRBJ1-1
V gene: TRBV6-6
clone size: .
D gene: .
CDR3 DNA: TGTGCCACCATAAGAACAGCGAACACTGAAGCTTTCTTT
CDR3 protein: CATIRTANTEAFF

J gene: TRBJ1-1
V gene: TRBV29-1
clone size: .
D gene: .
CDR3 DNA: TGCAGTACCGATACCGGGGCTGAAGCTTTCTTT
CDR3 protein: CSTDTGAEAFF

J gene: TRBJ1-2
V gene: TRBV5-1
clone size: .
D gene: .
CDR3 DNA: TGCGCCAGCAGTCCGGACAGCCAACATGGCTACACCTTC
CDR3 protein: CASSPDSQHGYTF

J gene: TRBJ2-1
V gene: TRBV27
clone size: .
D gene: .
CDR3 DNA: TGTGCCAGCAGCCCCTCCCCTAAGATCGATGAGCAGTTCTTC
CDR3 protein: CASSPSPKIDEQFF

J gene: TRBJ1-4
V gene: TRBV7-9
clone size: few
D gene: .
CDR3 DNA: TGTGCCAGCAGCCTAGGTGGTGGGGGTAATGAAAAACTGTTTTTT
CDR3 protein: CASSLGGGGNEKLFF

J gene: TRBJ2-3
V gene: TRBV30
clone size: .
D gene: .
CDR3 DNA: TGTGCCTGGAGTCGGGGGTCAGATACGCAGTATTTT
CDR3 protein: CAWSRGSDTQYF

J gene: TRBJ1-2
V gene: TRBV5-8
clone size: .
D gene: TRBD1
CDR3 DNA: TGTGCCAGCAGCTCGAAGCCAGGGGGCGCTGAGGGCTACACCTTC
CDR3 protein: CASSSKPGGAEGYTF

J gene: TRBJ1-1
V gene: TRBV19
clone size: few
D gene: .
CDR3 DNA: TGTGCCAGTGGGGCTCCAGTAACTGAAGCTTTCTTT
CDR3 protein: CASGAPVTEAFF

J gene: TRBJ1-1
V gene: TRBV11-2
clone size: .
D gene: .
CDR3 DNA: TGTGCCAGCAGCCCCCTCGGTGGGGGGGCAGAAGCTTTCTTT
CDR3 protein: CASSPLGGGAEAFF

J gene: TRBJ1-5
V gene: TRBV7-4
clone size: .
D gene: .
CDR3 DNA: TGTGCCAGCAGCCTGCGTCAGGGGAATCAGCCCCAGCATTTT
CDR3 protein: CASSLRQGNQPQHF

J gene: TRBJ1-1
V gene: TRBV2
clone size: once
D gene: .
CDR3 DNA: TGTGCCAGCAGAGGACAGCCGAACACTGAAGCTTTCTTT
CDR3 protein: CASRGQPNTEAFF

J gene: TRBJ1-2
V gene: TRBV6-6
clone size: .
D gene: .
CDR3 DNA: TGTGCCAGCATCCAACCCATAGGGGGGGGAGAAAATGGCTACACCTTC
CDR3 protein: CASIQPIGGGENGYTF

J gene: TRBJ1-4
V gene: TRBV28
clone size: .
D gene: .
CDR3 DNA: TGTGCCATCCCAGACAGATCTAATGAAAAACTGTTTTTT
CDR3 protein: CAIPDRSNEKLFF

J gene: TRBJ2-7
V gene: TRBV6-5
clone size: .
D gene: .
CDR3 DNA: TGTGCCAGCAGCCGGTTAGCCGGGGCCCTCTACGAGCAGTACTTC
CDR3 protein: CASSRLAGALYEQYF

J gene: TRBJ2-2
V gene: TRBV19
clone size: .
D gene: .
CDR3 DNA: TGTGCCAGTAGTATCCGGCCTAACACCGGGGAGCTGTTTTTT
CDR3 protein: CASSIRPNTGELFF

J gene: TRBJ2-1
V gene: TRBV7-6
clone size: .
D gene: .
CDR3 DNA: TGTGCCAGCAGCTTAGATGAGACAGGCTACAATGAGCAGTTCTTC
CDR3 protein: CASSLDETGYNEQFF

J gene: TRBJ1-5
V gene: TRBV4-3
clone size: .
D gene: .
CDR3 DNA: TGCGCCAGCAGCCAAGATTGGGGGCAGCAACAGCCCCAGCATTTT
CDR3 protein: CASSQDWGQQQPQHF

J gene: TRBJ2-7
V gene: TRBV19
clone size: few
D gene: TRBD1
CDR3 DNA: TGTGCCAGTAGTATGGGGACAGGGGGCGTCTACGAGCAGTACTTC
CDR3 protein: CASSMGTGGVYEQYF